The 29 T cell receptor beta chains below were found in one sample sequenced in a study of cytomegalovirus exposure and HLA in healthy donors. Primers included in the PCR were 60 Vbeta and 13 Jbeta primers. Clones were read by immunoSEQ multiplex PCR, and TCRdb kept only the in-frame ones, dropping some. Of some 110,000 clones in the sample, 70% to 85% were seen once. The sequenced sample consisted of PBMCs. These receptors were collected from a man between 45 and 60 years old in good health and CMV-seropositive.

With regard to this clone: One junction end disagrees with the germline gene, perhaps due to a read error. This sequence joins TRBV7-9 and TRBJ2-7; a possible D gene is TRBD1 (5 bases). Germline lookup yields CDR1 SEHNR and CDR2 FQNEAQ (reference sequence). This CDR3 contains 12 residues. CDR3 amino acids: CSSSLEQGEQYF. The CDR3 region has the DNA TGTTCCAGCAGCTTAGAGCAGGGAGAGCAGTACTTC.

The chain uses TRBV10-2 and TRBJ2-3; 12 bases fit TRBD2. This CDR3 comprises 21 residues. With 7 bases clipped from V and 3 bases from J, the junction kept 23 bases outside the gene matches. From germline, CDR1 is WSHSY and CDR2 SAAADI. The CDR3 sequence: CASNPTSGSITGRPGTDTQYF. The CDR3 DNA is TGCGCCAGCAACCCGACTAGCGGGAGTATAACCGGGCGGCCGGGGACAGATACGCAGTATTTT.

The chain carries TRBV28 and TRBJ2-1; 10 nucleotides match TRBD2. This CDR3 contains 16 residues. Germline V gene data show CDR1 as MDHEN and CDR2 as SYDVKM. After removal of 1 base from V and 5 bases from J, the junction contained 5 bases not matched to a gene. CDR3 bases: TGTGCCAGCAGTTTATATGCTAGCGGGAGAAACAATGAGCAGTTCTTC. Its translation: CASSLYASGRNNEQFF. Looking up the rest from reference TRBV28 and TRBJ2-1 gives the full variable domain: DVKVTQSSRYLVKRTGEKVFLECVQDMDHENMFWYRQDPGLGLRLIYFSYDVKMKEKGDIPEGYSVSREKKERFSLILESASTNQTSMYLCASSLYASGRNNEQFFGPGTRLTVL.

V and J are TRBV4-2 and TRBJ1-2; weak D call: TRBD1 (6 bases). CDR3 length: 16 amino acids. The V and J ends lost 3 bases and 0 bases respectively, with 14 bases between them. CDR1 and CDR2 (germline): LGHNA, YNFKEQ. CDR3: CASSQGTGPSNYGYTF. The CDR3 DNA sequence: TGTGCCAGCAGCCAGGGAACAGGGCCTTCTAACTATGGCTACACCTTC.

The chain links TRBV6-1 to TRBJ1-5; 7 bases match TRBD1. V was clipped by 2 bases and J by 1 base; unmatched bases: 5. The CDR3 is 16 amino acids. The germline gives CDR1 MNHNS, CDR2 SASEGT. The CDR3 reads CASSEMLDRSNQPQHF. In DNA, the CDR3 is TGTGCCAGCAGTGAAATGTTGGACAGGAGCAATCAGCCCCAGCATTTT.

The chain has TRBV6-5 and TRBJ1-2; perhaps TRBD1 as D (5 bases). Germline values: CDR1 MNHEY, CDR2 SVGAGI. V was shortened by 8 bases and J by 8 bases, with 18 bases between the two germline ends. The CDR3 contains 13 residues. The CDR3 sequence: CASGRGRGGGYTF. The CDR3 DNA follows: TGTGCCAGCGGTCGGGGGAGGGGTGGCGGCTACACCTTC.

The chain recombines TRBV11-2 with TRBJ1-1; D remains ambiguous. V lost 5 bases to trimming and J lost 4 bases, with 11 bases between them. The CDR3 is 13 residues long. Germline V lookup: CDR1 SGHAT, CDR2 FQNNGV. The DNA of the CDR3 is TGTGCCAGCAGCCTGGGCAGAATCACTGAAGCTTTCTTT. This gives the protein CASSLGRITEAFF.

V and J are TRBV6-4 and TRBJ1-6; no reliable D call. CDR3 size: 14 residues. Between the trimmed V and J ends, which lost 7 bases and 8 bases, there was a span of 15 bases. The germline CDR1 and CDR2 sequences are MRHNA and SNTAGT. In DNA form, the CDR3 reads TGTGCCAGCACCATGATCCCCGGGGATTCACCCCTCCACTTT. Residues: CASTMIPGDSPLHF.

The chain recombines TRBV5-6 with TRBJ1-3, with D possibly being TRBD1 (5 bases). V was trimmed by 2 bases and J by 2 bases, leaving 11 bases between them. CDR1 is SGHDT, CDR2 YYEEEE, per germline. This CDR3 is 15 amino acids long. In nucleotides, the CDR3 is TGTGCCAGCAGCTTCAGGGTAGGCACTGGAAACACCATATATTTT. This translates into CASSFRVGTGNTIYF.

This clone was counted between two and nine times. The rearrangement links TRBV30 to TRBJ1-4; a weak D match, TRBD1 (6 bases). Germline V CDR1 and CDR2: GTSNPN, SVGIG (reference sequence). The CDR3 sequence is 13 residues long. V was cut by 4 bases and J by 5 bases, with 11 bases left in between. The CDR3 DNA reads TGTGCCTGGACGGGACAAGGGAATGAAAAACTGTTTTTT. It specifies CAWTGQGNEKLFF.

V is TRBV7-2 and J is TRBJ1-1; 8 bases fit TRBD1. From germline, CDR1 is SGHTA and CDR2 FQGNSA. The CDR3 is 14 residues long. J was trimmed by 1 base and V by 5 bases; bases with no gene match: 3. CDR3 DNA: TGTGCCAGCAGCCTCGACAGGGGGAACACTGAAGCTTTCTTT. Translation gives CASSLDRGNTEAFF.

The count of this clone is one. The chain joins TRBV5-4 to TRBJ2-1; 10 positions match TRBD2. The length of the CDR3 is 14 residues. Germline lookup yields CDR1 SGHNT and CDR2 YYREEE (reference sequence). With 5 bases clipped from V and 8 bases from J, the junction kept 7 bases outside the gene matches. CDR3 protein: CASSSTSGDDEQFF. Written as DNA, the CDR3 is TGTGCCAGCAGTTCTACTAGCGGGGACGATGAGCAGTTCTTC.

The chain combines TRBV10-3 with TRBJ2-5; 7 bases agree with TRBD1. J was trimmed by 5 bases and V by 5 bases; bases with no gene match: 11. This CDR3 region has 15 residues. In germline, CDR1 is ENHRY, CDR2 SYGVKD. The CDR3 DNA is TGTGCCATCAGTCCGACAGGGCCCCCAATGGAGACCCAGTACTTC. Protein product: CAISPTGPPMETQYF.

J is TRBJ2-1 and V is TRBV5-4, with 10 bases aligning to TRBD2. The V gene end was trimmed by 3 bases and the J gene end by 4 bases; junction bases not matched to a gene: 1. CDR1 is SGHNT and CDR2 is YYREEE in the germline V gene (reference sequence). This CDR3 has 14 residues. The CDR3 sequence: CASSSSGSYNEQFF. Written as DNA, the CDR3 is TGTGCCAGCAGCTCTAGCGGGAGTTACAATGAGCAGTTCTTC.

The genes are TRBV28 and TRBJ1-1; D ambiguous. Trimming pared 4 bases from V and 5 bases from J, leaving 17 bases between. Per the germline V gene, CDR1 is MDHEN and CDR2 is SYDVKM. The CDR3 is made up of 15 amino acids. The CDR3 loop reads CASSSMAEGMTEAFF. The CDR3 coding sequence is TGTGCCAGCAGTTCTATGGCGGAGGGAATGACTGAAGCTTTCTTT.

The chain links TRBV5-6 to TRBJ1-3; 8 bases are shared with TRBD1. This CDR3 spans 14 amino acids. Germline loops: CDR1 SGHDT, CDR2 YYEEEE. With V trimmed by 3 bases and J by 2 bases, 1 base remained unmatched. Written as DNA, the CDR3 is TGTGCCAGCAGCTCGACAGGGGCTGGAAACACCATATATTTT. Protein: CASSSTGAGNTIYF.

This sequence joins TRBV28 and TRBJ2-2, with D unresolved. Trimming shortened V by 2 bases and J by 4 bases, and 11 bases separated the two germline ends. Germline V gene data show CDR1 as MDHEN and CDR2 as SYDVKM. This CDR3 comprises 15 residues. CDR3: CASSLRLVSTGELFF. DNA of the CDR3: TGTGCCAGCAGTTTAAGGCTAGTGAGCACCGGGGAGCTGTTTTTT. Drawing the rest from reference TRBV28 and TRBJ2-2, the complete variable domain is DVKVTQSSRYLVKRTGEKVFLECVQDMDHENMFWYRQDPGLGLRLIYFSYDVKMKEKGDIPEGYSVSREKKERFSLILESASTNQTSMYLCASSLRLVSTGELFFGEGSRLTVL.

The chain joins TRBV4-1 to TRBJ2-7; 9 bases line up with TRBD1. The CDR3 consists of 19 residues. The V segment lost 0 bases and the J segment 3 bases; nucleotides outside the gene matches: 15. In germline, CDR1 is MGHRA, CDR2 YSYEKL. CDR3 nucleotide sequence: TGCGCCAGCAGCCAAGACTCCGGACAGGGGCCACGCACCGACTACGAGCAGTACTTC. It is translated as CASSQDSGQGPRTDYEQYF.

The chain joins TRBV6-5 to TRBJ1-2; the match to TRBD1 covers 9 bases. With 7 bases clipped from V and 1 base from J, the junction kept 7 bases outside the gene matches. CDR1 and CDR2 from the germline V gene are MNHEY and SVGAGI. The CDR3 is 15 amino acids. The CDR3: CASTRDRVINYGYTF. CDR3 bases: TGTGCCAGCACCAGGGACAGGGTCATTAACTATGGCTACACCTTC.

This clone has just a few counts. The V and J genes are TRBV7-9 and TRBJ1-1, with TRBD1 matching 7 bases. Germline CDR1 SEHNR, CDR2 FQNEAQ (reference sequence). This CDR3 comprises 14 residues. With 4 bases clipped from V and 4 bases from J, the junction kept 6 bases outside the gene matches. CDR3 in amino acids: CASSSPAGGTEAFF. The DNA for the CDR3 is TGTGCCAGCAGCTCCCCCGCAGGGGGCACTGAAGCTTTCTTT.

This clone was detected a few times. The chain combines TRBV4-3 with TRBJ1-1; D not resolved. This CDR3 comprises 13 residues. CDR1 is LGHNA, CDR2 YSLEER, per germline. V dropped 0 bases and J dropped 5 bases, with 7 bases sitting between them. The DNA of the CDR3 is TGCGCCAGCAGCCAAGAAACGAGAACTGAAGCTTTCTTT. Amino acid sequence: CASSQETRTEAFF.

The chain couples TRBV9 to TRBJ2-5, with D possibly matching TRBD2 (5 bases). Germline-derived CDR1 and CDR2 are SGDLS and YYNGEE. V was pared by 3 bases and J by 5 bases, with 17 bases between. CDR3 size: 15 residues. CDR3 coding DNA: TGTGCCAGCAGCGGACGGACTGGCACCGCGGAGACCCAGTACTTC. Translation: CASSGRTGTAETQYF.

Details on this clone: This CDR3 is also generated by other DNA sequences in the sample. The chain recombines TRBV27 with TRBJ1-1; the D is unclear. The CDR3 consists of 13 residues. CDR1 and CDR2 (germline): MNHEY, SMNVEV (reference sequence). V lost 2 bases and J 1 base, leaving 5 bases between the germline ends. The CDR3 coding sequence is TGTGCCAGCAGTTTACGGGGGAACACTGAAGCTTTCTTT. This translates into CASSLRGNTEAFF.

The genes are TRBV27 and TRBJ1-5; the D is unclear. The V and J ends lost 2 bases and 3 bases respectively, with 11 bases between them. In germline, CDR1 is MNHEY, CDR2 SMNVEV (reference sequence). This CDR3 contains 15 residues. The CDR3 nucleotides read TGTGCCAGCAGTTTAGAGGGCACTCACAATCAGCCCCAGCATTTT. Its protein is CASSLEGTHNQPQHF.

This clone came up a few times. The chain couples TRBV29-1 to TRBJ1-1, with a weak D call TRBD1 (6 bases). CDR3 length equals 13 residues. V dropped 3 bases and J dropped 5 bases, with 13 bases sitting between them. From germline, CDR1 is SQVTM and CDR2 ANQGSEA. CDR3 coding DNA: TGCAGCGTTGAGAAGGGGGTAGGGACTGAAGCTTTCTTT. It yields the protein CSVEKGVGTEAFF.

The CDR3 spells CASSEYSDGNTIYF. The CDR3 DNA is TGTGCCAGCAGTGAATATAGTGATGGAAACACCATATATTTT. The chain couples TRBV25-1 to TRBJ1-3; D is ambiguous. The CDR3 loop spans 14 amino acids. Germline V CDR1 and CDR2: MGHDK, SYGVNS. Deletions cut 0 bases from V and 3 bases from J, with 6 bases between.

This chain connects TRBV5-1 to TRBJ1-6, with 7 bases fitting TRBD1. In germline, CDR1 is SGHRS, CDR2 YFSETQ. V gave up 0 bases and J gave up 9 bases; unmatched junction bases: 3. CDR3 length equals 14 residues. The chain's CDR3 is CASSLGQGLSPLHF. The CDR3 DNA follows: TGCGCCAGCAGCTTGGGACAGGGTCTTTCACCCCTCCACTTT.

This chain connects TRBV7-8 to TRBJ1-1; D possibly corresponds to TRBD1 (5 bases). The length of the CDR3 is 13 residues. Germline V gene data show CDR1 as SGHVS and CDR2 as FQNEAQ. The V and J ends lost 1 base and 4 bases respectively, with 7 bases between them. The chain's CDR3 is CASSLGQSTEAFF. The CDR3 DNA sequence: TGTGCCAGCAGCTTAGGACAGTCCACTGAAGCTTTCTTT.

The DNA of the CDR3 is TGCGCCAGCAGCTTGGCAGCGGGAGGGTACAATGAGCAGTTCTTC. Translation: CASSLAAGGYNEQFF. The V call is TRBV5-1, the J call TRBJ2-1; 10 nucleotides align to TRBD2. The CDR3 runs to 15 residues. Germline CDR1 and CDR2: SGHRS and YFSETQ. Trimming removed 0 bases from V and 4 bases from J; junction bases left unmatched: 1.